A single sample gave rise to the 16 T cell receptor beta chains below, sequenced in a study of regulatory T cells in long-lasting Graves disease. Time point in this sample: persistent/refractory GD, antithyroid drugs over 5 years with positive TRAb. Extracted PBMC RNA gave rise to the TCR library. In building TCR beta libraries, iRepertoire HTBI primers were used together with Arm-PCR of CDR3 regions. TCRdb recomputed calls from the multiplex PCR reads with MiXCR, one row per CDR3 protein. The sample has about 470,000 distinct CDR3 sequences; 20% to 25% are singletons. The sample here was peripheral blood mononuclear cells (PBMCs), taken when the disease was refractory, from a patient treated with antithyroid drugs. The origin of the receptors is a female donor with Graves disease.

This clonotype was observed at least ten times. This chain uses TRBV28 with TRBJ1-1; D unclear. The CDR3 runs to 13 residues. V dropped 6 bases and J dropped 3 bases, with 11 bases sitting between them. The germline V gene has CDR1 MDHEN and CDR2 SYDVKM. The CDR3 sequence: CASRWGEDTEAFF. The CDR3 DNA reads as TGTGCCAGCAGGTGGGGAGAGGACACTGAAGCTTTCTTT.

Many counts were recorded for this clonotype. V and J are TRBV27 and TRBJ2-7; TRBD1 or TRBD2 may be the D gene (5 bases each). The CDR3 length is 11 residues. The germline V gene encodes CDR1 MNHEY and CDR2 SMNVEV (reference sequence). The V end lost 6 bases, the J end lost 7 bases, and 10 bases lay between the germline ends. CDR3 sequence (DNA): TGTGCCAGCAGGGGGGTGTGGGAGCAGTACTTC. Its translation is CASRGVWEQYF.

CDR3 loop: CASSPIVGRVNEQYF. Written as DNA, the CDR3 is TGTGCCAGCAGCCCAATCGTCGGGAGGGTAAACGAGCAGTACTTC. This chain connects TRBV5-6 to TRBJ2-7, with 8 bases lining up with TRBD2. This CDR3 has 15 residues. The ends lost 4 bases at V and 5 bases at J; junction bases unmatched: 11. CDR1 and CDR2 from the germline V gene are SGHDT and YYEEEE.

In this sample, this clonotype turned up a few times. CDR3 protein: CSARDSLARGLSAEAFF. Written as DNA, the CDR3 is TGCAGTGCTAGAGATTCATTGGCCAGGGGGCTATCAGCTGAAGCTTTCTTT. The V and J genes are TRBV20-1 and TRBJ1-1; TRBD1 matches at 8 bases. The ends lost 0 bases at V and 6 bases at J; junction bases unmatched: 15. Per the germline V gene, CDR1 is DFQATT and CDR2 is SNEGSKA (reference sequence). The CDR3 spans 17 residues.

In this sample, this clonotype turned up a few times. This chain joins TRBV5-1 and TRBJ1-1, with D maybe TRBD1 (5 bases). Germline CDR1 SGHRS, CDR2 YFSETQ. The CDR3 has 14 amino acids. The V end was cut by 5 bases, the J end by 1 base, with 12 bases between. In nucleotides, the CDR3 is TGCGCCAGCAGATACGGACACCCGAACACTGAAGCTTTCTTT. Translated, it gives CASRYGHPNTEAFF.

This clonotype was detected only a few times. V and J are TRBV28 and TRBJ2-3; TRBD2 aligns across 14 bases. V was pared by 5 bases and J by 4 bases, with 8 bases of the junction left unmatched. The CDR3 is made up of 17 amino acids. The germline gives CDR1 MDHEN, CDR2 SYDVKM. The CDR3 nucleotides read TGTGCCAGCAGTACGCCCGGGACTAGCGGGAGTCCAGATACGCAGTATTTT. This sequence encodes CASSTPGTSGSPDTQYF.

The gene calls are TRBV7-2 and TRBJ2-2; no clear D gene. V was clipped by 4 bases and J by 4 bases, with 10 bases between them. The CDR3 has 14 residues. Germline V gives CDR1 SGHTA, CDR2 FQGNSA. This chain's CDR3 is CASSWGSGTGELFF. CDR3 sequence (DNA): TGTGCCAGCAGCTGGGGTTCCGGCACCGGGGAGCTGTTTTTT.

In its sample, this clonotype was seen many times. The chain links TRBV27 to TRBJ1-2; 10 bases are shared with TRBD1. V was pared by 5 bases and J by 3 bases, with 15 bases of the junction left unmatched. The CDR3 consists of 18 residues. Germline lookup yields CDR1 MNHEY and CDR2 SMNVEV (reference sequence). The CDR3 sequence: CASSRPPGQGIGYYGYTF. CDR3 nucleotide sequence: TGTGCCAGCAGTCGGCCTCCGGGACAGGGGATTGGTTACTATGGCTACACCTTC.

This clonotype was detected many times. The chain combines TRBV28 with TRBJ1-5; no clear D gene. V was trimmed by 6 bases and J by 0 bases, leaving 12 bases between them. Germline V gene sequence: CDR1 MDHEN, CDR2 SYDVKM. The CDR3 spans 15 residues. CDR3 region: CASSRGWGSNQPQHF. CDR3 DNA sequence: TGTGCCAGCAGCCGCGGCTGGGGTAGCAATCAGCCCCAGCATTTT. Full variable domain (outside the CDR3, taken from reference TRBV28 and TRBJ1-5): DVKVTQSSRYLVKRTGEKVFLECVQDMDHENMFWYRQDPGLGLRLIYFSYDVKMKEKGDIPEGYSVSREKKERFSLILESASTNQTSMYLCASSRGWGSNQPQHFGDGTRLSIL.

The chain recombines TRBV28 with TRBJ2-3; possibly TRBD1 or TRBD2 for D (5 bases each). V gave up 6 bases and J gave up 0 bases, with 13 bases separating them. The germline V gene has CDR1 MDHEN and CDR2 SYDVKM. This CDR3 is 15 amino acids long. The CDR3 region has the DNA TGTGCCAGCAGCCCTCCGGGACGGAGCACAGATACGCAGTATTTT. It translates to CASSPPGRSTDTQYF.

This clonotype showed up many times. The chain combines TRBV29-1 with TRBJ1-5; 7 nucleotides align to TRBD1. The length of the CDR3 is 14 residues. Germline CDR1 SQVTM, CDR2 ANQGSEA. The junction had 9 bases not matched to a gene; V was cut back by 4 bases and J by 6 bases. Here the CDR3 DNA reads TGCAGCGTTGGACAGGGAGGTGACGGTCAGCCCCAGCATTTT. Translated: CSVGQGGDGQPQHF.

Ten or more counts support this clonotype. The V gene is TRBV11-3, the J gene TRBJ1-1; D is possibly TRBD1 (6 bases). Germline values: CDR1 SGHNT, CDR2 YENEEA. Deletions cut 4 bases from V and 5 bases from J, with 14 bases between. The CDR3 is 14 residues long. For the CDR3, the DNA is TGTGCCAGCAGCTCAGGGGTTATAAGGACTGAAGCTTTCTTT. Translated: CASSSGVIRTEAFF.

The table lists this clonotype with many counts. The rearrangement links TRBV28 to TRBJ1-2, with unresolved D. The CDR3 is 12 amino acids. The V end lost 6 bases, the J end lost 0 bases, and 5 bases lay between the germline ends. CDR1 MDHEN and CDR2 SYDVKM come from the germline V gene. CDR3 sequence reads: CASSPANYGYTF. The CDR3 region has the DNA TGTGCCAGCAGCCCAGCTAACTATGGCTACACCTTC.

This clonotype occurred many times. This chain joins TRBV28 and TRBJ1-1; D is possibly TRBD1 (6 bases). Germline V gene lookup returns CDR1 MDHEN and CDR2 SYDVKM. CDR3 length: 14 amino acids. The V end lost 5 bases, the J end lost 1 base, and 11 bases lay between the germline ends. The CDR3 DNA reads TGTGCCAGCAGTCCCAGACAGGAGAACACTGAAGCTTTCTTT. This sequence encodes CASSPRQENTEAFF.

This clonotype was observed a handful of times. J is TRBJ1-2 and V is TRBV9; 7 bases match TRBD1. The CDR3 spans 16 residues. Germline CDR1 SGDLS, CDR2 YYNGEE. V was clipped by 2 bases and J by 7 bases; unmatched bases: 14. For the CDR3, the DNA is TGTGCCAGCAGCGTGACTGGGACAGATCCGGGAGGTGGCTACACCTTC. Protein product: CASSVTGTDPGGGYTF.

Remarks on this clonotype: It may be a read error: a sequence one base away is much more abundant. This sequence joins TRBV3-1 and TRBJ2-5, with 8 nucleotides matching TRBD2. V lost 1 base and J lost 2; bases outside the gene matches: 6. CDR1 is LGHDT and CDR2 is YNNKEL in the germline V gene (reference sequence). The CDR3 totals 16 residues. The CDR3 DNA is TGTGCCAGCAGCCAAGGTCTGGGACTAGGGCAAGAGACCCAGTACTTC. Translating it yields CASSQGLGLGQETQYF.